What follows describes a single T cell receptor (beta chain). Its antigen is not known. V lost 4 bases and J lost 3; bases outside the gene matches: 2. CDR1 is SQVTM, CDR2 ANQGSEA, per germline. The CDR3 contains 13 residues. Data came from immunoSEQ multiplex PCR; TCRdb stores just in-frame clones and leaves some out. The sample includes some 36,000 clones, around 94% seen only once; the top ten take 0.2% to 0.25%. This record comes from a study of graft-versus-host responses after intestinal transplantation. Study-level background: Transplants were multivisceral, liver-intestinal, or isolated intestinal. All recipients got anti-thymocyte globulin induction, then tacrolimus and steroids for about three years.

Findings and caveats of the study: Declining HvG levels early post-transplant were linked to peak circulating GvH clone levels. There were GvH clones found in recipient marrow, and some of them appeared first in ileum or blood.

The TCR was taken from a human donor who was the organ donor for an intestinal transplant. The specimen comprised unstimulated CD4+ T cells sorted from spleen or lymph node cells, sampled before transplant. This chain joins TRBV29-1 and TRBJ2-3, with 9 bases fitting TRBD1. The CDR3 bases are TGCAGCGTTGGGACAGGGGAGACAGATACGCAGTATTTT. Its protein product is CSVGTGETDTQYF.